This T cell receptor beta chain stems from a study of PD-1 blockade in classical Hodgkin lymphoma. Time point: newly diagnosed, previously untreated cHL patient sample. Magnetic negative selection of thawed PBMCs was the method by which CD4+ T cells were purified. What served as comparison were PBMCs in newly diagnosed, untreated classical Hodgkin lymphoma. Here immunoSEQ multiplex PCR was the method, and the copy in TCRdb shows in-frame clones only, minus some. The sample has around 16,000 clones; 85% to 90% are singletons. This clone was recorded only once. The CDR3 is 14 amino acids. Trimming removed 5 bases at V and 7 bases at J, with 15 bases between. The germline V gene encodes CDR1 MNHEY and CDR2 SVGAGI.

The source of this sequence is a human donor with classical Hodgkin lymphoma. The chain combines TRBV6-5 with TRBJ2-1; TRBD1 might be the D (6 bases). Input material: CD4+ T cells from blood. CDR3 nucleotides: TGTGCCAGCAGTCCCCGCAGGGGTGGTAATGAGCAGTTCTTC. Translation gives CASSPRRGGNEQFF.